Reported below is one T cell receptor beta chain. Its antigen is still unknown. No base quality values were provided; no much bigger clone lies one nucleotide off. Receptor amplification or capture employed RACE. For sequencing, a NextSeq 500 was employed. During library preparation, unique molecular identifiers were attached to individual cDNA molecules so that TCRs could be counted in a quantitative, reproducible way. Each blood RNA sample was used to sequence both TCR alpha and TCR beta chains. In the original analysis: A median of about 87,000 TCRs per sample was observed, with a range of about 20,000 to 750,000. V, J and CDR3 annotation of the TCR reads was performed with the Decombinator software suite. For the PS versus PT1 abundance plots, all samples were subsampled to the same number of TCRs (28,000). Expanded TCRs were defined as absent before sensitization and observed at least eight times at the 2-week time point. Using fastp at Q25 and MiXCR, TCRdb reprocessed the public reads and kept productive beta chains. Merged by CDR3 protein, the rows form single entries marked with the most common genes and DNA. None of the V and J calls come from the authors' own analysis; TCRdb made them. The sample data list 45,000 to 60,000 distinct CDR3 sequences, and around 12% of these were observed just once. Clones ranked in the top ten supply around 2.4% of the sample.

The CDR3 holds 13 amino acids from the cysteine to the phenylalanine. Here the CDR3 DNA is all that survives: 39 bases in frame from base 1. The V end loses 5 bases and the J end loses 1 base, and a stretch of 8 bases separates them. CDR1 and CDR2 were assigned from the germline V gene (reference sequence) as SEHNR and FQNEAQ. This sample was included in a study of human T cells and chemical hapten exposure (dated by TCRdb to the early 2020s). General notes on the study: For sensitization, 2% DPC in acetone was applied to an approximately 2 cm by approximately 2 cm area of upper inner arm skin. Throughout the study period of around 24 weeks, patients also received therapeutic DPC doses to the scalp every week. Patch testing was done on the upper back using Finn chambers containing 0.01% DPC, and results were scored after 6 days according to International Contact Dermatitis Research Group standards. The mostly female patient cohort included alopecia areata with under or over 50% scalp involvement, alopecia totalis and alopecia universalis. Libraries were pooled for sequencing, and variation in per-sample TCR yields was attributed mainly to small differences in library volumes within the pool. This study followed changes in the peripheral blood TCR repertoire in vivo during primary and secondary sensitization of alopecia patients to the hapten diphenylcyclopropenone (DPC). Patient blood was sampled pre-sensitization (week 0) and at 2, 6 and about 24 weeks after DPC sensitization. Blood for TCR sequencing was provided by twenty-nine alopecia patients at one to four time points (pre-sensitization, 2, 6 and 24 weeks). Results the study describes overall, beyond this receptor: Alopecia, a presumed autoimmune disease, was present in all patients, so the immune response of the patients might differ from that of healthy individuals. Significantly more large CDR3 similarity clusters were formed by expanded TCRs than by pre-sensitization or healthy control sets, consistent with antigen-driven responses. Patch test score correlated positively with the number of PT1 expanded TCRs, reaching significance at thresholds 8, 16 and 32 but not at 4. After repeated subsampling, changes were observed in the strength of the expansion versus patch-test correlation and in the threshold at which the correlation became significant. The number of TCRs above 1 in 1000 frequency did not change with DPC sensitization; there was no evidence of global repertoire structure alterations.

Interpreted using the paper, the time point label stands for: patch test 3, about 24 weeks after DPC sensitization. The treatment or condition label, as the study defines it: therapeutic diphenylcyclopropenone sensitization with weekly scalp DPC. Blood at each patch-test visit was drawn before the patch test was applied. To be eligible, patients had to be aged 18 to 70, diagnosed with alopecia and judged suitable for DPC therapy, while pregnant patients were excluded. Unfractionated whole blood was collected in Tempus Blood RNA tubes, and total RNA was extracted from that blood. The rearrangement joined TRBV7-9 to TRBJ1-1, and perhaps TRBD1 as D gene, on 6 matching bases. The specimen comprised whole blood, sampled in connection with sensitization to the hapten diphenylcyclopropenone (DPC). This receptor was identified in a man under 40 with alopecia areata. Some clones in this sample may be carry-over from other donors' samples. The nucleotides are TGTGCCAGCAGCACACAGGGGAACACTGAAGCTTTCTTT. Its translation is CASSTQGNTEAFF.